This T cell receptor (beta chain) came from a study of blood T cell repertoires in COVID-19. Clones were read by immunoSEQ multiplex PCR, and TCRdb kept only the in-frame ones, dropping some. The data contain 150,000 to 200,000 clones, around 80% of them singletons. V was pared by 6 bases and J by 5 bases, with 5 bases of the junction left unmatched. The CDR3 runs to 13 residues. The germline CDR1 and CDR2 sequences are LNHDA and SQIVND (reference sequence). The chain employs TRBV19 and TRBJ1-2, with 8 bases matching TRBD1. Sequenced sample: peripheral blood. The source is a woman older than 75 with acute or convalescent COVID-19. DNA of the CDR3: TGTGCCAGTAGCCGGACAGGGCTTTATGGCTACACCTTC. This sequence encodes CASSRTGLYGYTF.